This T cell receptor (beta chain) was profiled in a study of T cells in Graves' hyperthyroidism and ophthalmopathy. The investigators amplified TCR beta CDR3 regions from RNA transcripts. The study used the HTBI primer set for a first-round RT-PCR of the TCR CDR3. A single record per CDR3 protein comes from TCRdb applying MiXCR to the multiplex PCR reads. The sample has more than 300,000 distinct CDR3 sequences, about 18% seen once. Each 10 ml fresh peripheral blood draw supplied the PBMCs. Study-wide points: Within blood appeared most thyroid clonotypes that had expanded above 0.001.

The table lists this clonotype with a few counts. The antigen is not known. The V gene lost 5 bases and the J gene lost 3 bases, with 10 bases spanning the gap. The CDR3 is 14 residues long. The V gene's germline CDR1 is LNHDA and CDR2 SQIVND (reference sequence). This chain links TRBV19 with TRBJ2-2, with unresolved D. The sample comprised blood. This receptor was obtained from a woman between 25 and 40 years old with Graves' hyperthyroidism that later progressed to Graves' ophthalmopathy. The CDR3 sequence is CASSSYKDTGELFF. The CDR3 nucleotides read TGTGCCAGTAGTTCGTACAAGGACACCGGGGAGCTGTTTTTT.